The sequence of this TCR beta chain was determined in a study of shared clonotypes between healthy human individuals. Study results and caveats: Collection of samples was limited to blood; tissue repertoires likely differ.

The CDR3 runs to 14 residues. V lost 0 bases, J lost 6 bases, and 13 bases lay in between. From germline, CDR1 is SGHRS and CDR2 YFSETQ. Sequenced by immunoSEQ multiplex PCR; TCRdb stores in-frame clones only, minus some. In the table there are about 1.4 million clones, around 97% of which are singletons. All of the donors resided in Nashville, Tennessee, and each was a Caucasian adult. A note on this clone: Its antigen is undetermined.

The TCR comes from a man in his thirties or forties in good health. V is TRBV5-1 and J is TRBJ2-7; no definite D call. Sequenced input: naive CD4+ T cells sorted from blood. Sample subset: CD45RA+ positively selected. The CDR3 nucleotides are TGCGCCAGCAGCTTGGTACCGGGCCCTTTCGAGCAGTACTTC. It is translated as CASSLVPGPFEQYF.